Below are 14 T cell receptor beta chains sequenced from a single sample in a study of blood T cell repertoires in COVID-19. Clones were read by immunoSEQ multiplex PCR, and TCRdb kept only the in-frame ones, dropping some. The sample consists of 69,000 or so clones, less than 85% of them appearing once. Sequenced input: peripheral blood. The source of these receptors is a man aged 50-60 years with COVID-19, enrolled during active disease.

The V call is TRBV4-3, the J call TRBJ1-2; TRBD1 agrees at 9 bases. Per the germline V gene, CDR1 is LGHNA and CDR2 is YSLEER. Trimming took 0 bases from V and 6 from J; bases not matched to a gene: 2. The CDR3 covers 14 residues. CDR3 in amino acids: CASSQDWTGDGYTF. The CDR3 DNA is TGCGCCAGCAGCCAAGATTGGACAGGGGATGGCTACACCTTC.

CDR3 sequence: CASSKGDRGSNQPQHF. The DNA for the CDR3 is TGTGCCAGCAGCAAAGGAGACAGGGGCAGCAATCAGCCCCAGCATTTT. This chain uses TRBV21-1 with TRBJ1-5; the table calls TRBD1, which could not be checked here. TRBV21-1 is a recognized pseudogene. The CDR3 consists of 16 residues.

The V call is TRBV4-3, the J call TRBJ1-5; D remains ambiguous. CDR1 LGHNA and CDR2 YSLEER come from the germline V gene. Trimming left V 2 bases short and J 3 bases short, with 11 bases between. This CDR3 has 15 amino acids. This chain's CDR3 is CASSQNRGHNQPQHF. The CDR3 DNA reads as TGCGCCAGCAGCCAAAATCGTGGGCACAATCAGCCCCAGCATTTT.

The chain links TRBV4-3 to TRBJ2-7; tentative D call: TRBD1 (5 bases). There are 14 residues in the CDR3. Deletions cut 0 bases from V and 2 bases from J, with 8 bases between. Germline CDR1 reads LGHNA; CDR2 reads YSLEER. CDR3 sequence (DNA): TGCGCCAGCAGCCAAGAGTCAGGGACCTACGAGCAGTACTTC. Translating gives CASSQESGTYEQYF.

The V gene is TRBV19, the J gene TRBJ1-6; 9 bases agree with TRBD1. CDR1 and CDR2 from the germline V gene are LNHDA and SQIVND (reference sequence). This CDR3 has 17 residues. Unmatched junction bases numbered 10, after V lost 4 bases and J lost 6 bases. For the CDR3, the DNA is TGTGCCAGTAGTACCCCGGACAGGGGCTCCCTTAATTCACCCCTCCACTTT. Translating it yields CASSTPDRGSLNSPLHF.

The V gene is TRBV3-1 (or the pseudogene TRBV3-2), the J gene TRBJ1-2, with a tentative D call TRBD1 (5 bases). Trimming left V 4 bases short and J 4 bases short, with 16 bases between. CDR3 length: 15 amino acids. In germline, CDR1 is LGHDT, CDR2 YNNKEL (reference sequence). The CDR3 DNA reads TGTGCCAGCAGCCCAAGGGGCCAGCCTCCCTATGGCTACACCTTC. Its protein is CASSPRGQPPYGYTF.

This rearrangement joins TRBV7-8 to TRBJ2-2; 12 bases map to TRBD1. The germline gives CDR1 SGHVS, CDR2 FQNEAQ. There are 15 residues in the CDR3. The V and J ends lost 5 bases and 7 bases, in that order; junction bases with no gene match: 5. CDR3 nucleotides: TGTGCCAGCAGCCCCGGGACAGGGGGCTTCGGGGAGCTGTTTTTT. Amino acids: CASSPGTGGFGELFF. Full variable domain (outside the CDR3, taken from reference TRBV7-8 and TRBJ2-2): GAGVSQSPRYKVAKRGQDVALRCDPISGHVSLFWYQQALGQGPEFLTYFQNEAQLDKSGLPSDRFFAERPEGSVSTLKIQRTQQEDSAVYLCASSPGTGGFGELFFGEGSRLTVL.

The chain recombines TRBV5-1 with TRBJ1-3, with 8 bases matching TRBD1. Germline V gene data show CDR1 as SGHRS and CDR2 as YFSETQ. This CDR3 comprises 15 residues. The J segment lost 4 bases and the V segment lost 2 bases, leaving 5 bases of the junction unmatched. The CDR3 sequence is CASSLYRGEGNTIYF. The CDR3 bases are TGCGCCAGCAGCTTATACAGGGGGGAAGGAAACACCATATATTTT. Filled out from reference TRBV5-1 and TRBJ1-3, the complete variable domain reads KAGVTQTPRYLIKTRGQQVTLSCSPISGHRSVSWYQQTPGQGLQFLFEYFSETQRNKGNFPGRFSGRQFSNSRSEMNVSTLELGDSALYLCASSLYRGEGNTIYFGEGSWLTVV.

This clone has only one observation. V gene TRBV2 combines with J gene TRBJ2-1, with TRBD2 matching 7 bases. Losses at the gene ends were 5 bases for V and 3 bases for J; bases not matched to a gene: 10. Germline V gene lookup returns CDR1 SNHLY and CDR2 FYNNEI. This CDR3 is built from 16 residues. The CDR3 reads CASSRSDSGRYNEQFF. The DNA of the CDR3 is TGTGCCAGCAGTCGATCCGATAGCGGGCGCTACAATGAGCAGTTCTTC.

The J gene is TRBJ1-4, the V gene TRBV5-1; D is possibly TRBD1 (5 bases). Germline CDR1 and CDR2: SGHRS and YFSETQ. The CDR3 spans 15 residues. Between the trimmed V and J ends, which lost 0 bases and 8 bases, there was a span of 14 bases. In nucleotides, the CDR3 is TGCGCCAGCAGCTTGGCCCTGACAGCTGGGGAAAAACTGTTTTTT. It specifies CASSLALTAGEKLFF.

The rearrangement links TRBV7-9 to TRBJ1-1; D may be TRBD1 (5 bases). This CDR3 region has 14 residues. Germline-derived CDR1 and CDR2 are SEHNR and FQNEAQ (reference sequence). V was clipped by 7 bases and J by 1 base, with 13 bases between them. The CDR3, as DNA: TGTGCCAGCACCCCCTCGGGGGGGAACACTGAAGCTTTCTTT. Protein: CASTPSGGNTEAFF.

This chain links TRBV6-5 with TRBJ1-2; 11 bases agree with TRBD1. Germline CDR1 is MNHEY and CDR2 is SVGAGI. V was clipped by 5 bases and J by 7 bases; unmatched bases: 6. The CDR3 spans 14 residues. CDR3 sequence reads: CASSMGQGVGGYTF. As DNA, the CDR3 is TGTGCCAGCAGTATGGGACAGGGGGTCGGTGGCTACACCTTC.

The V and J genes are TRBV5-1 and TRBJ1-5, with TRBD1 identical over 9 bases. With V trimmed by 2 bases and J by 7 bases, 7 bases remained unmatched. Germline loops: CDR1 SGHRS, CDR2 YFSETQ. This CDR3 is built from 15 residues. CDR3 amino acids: CASSFSGQGSQPQHF. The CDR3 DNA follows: TGCGCCAGCAGCTTCTCGGGACAGGGCTCCCAGCCCCAGCATTTT.

The CDR3 is CASSLGGGGTLYGETQYF. The CDR3, as DNA: TGTGCCAGCAGCCTCGGCGGGGGGGGAACTTTGTATGGAGAGACCCAGTACTTC. This chain links TRBV7-6 with TRBJ2-5; TRBD2 aligns across 9 bases. Germline trimming cut 5 bases from V and 4 bases from J; bases unmatched to any gene: 17. The CDR3 is made up of 18 amino acids. CDR1 and CDR2 (germline): SGHVS, FNYEAQ.